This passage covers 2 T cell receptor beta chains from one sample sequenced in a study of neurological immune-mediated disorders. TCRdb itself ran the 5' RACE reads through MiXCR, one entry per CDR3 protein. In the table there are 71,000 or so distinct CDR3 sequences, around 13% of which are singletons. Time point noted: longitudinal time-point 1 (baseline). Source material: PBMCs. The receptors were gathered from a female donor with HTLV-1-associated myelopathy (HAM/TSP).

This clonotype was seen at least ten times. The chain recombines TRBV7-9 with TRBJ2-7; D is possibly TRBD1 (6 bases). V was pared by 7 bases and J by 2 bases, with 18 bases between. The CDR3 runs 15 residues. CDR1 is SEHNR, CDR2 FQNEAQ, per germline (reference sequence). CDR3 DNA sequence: TGTGCCAGCACCCTTATGAAGGGGGTAACCTACGAGCAGTACTTC. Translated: CASTLMKGVTYEQYF. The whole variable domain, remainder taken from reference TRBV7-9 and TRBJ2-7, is DTGVSQNPRHKITKRGQNVTFRCDPISEHNRLYWYRQTLGQGPEFLTYFQNEAQLEKSRLLSDRFSAERPKGSFSTLEIQRTEQGDSAMYLCASTLMKGVTYEQYFGPGTRLTVT.

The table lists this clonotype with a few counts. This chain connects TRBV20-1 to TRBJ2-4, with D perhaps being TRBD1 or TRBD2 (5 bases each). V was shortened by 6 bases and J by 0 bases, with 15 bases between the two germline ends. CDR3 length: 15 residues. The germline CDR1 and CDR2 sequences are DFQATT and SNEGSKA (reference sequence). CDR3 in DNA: TGCAGTGCCGAAAGGGACGTTCTAGCCAAAAACATTCAGTACTTC. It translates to CSAERDVLAKNIQYF.